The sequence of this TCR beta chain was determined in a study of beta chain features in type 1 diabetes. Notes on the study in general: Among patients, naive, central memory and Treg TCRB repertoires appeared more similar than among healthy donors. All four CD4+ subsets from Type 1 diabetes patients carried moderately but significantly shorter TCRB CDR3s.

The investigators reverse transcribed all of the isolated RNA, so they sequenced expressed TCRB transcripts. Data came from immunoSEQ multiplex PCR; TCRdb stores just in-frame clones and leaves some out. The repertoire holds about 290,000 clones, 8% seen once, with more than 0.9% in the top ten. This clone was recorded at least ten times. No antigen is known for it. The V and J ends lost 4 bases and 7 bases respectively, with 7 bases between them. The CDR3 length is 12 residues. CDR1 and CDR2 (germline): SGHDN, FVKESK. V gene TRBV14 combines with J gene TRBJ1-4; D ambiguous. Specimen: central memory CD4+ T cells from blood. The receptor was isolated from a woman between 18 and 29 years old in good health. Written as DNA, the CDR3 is TGTGCCAGCAGCCCGACTCGTGAAAAACTGTTTTTT. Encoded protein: CASSPTREKLFF.